Presented here are 8 T cell receptor beta chains from one specimen sequenced in a study of T-cell reconstitution after alpha-beta-depleted transplantation in children (dated by TCRdb to the mid-2010s). Libraries were constructed by PCR. This sample was sequenced with an Illumina HiSeq 2500. To normalize quantification of the TCRbeta repertoire, the TCR libraries were built with molecular barcoding that relied on unique molecular identifiers. Through fastp at Q25 and MiXCR, TCRdb rebuilt clones from the public reads, retaining in-frame beta chains. Each entry is one CDR3 protein sequence, shown with its most common DNA and genes. Across this sample there are 500,000 to 600,000 distinct CDR3 sequences, with around a third seen only once. The ten largest clones capture approximately 2.3% of the sample. This specimen was PBMCs from the stem cell graft donor, taken from the stem cell graft. The receptors were gathered from a human donor who donated a stem cell graft to a child with aplastic anemia.

This clonotype turned up a few times. V and J are TRBV7-9 and TRBJ2-2; D is unresolved. Germline V gene lookup returns CDR1 SEHNR and CDR2 FQNEAQ (reference sequence). The CDR3 is 12 residues long. Trimming shortened V by 5 bases and J by 6 bases, and 7 bases separated the two germline ends. The CDR3 reads CASSPWSGELFF. CDR3 bases: TGTGCCAGCAGCCCCTGGTCCGGGGAGCTGTTTTTT.

V usage is TRBV5-1 and J usage is TRBJ2-2; D remains ambiguous. CDR1 is SGHRS, CDR2 YFSETQ, per germline. The ends were cut back, 3 bases at V and 2 bases at J, with 11 bases in the middle. This CDR3 is 15 amino acids long. As DNA, the CDR3 is TGCGCCAGCAGCTCCCAGGCCGGTAACACCGGGGAGCTGTTTTTT. Its translation: CASSSQAGNTGELFF.

This clonotype was picked up a small number of times. The chain employs TRBV5-1 and TRBJ2-3; D not resolved. Trimming left V 5 bases short and J 0 bases short, with 10 bases between. The CDR3 spans 14 residues. CDR1 SGHRS and CDR2 YFSETQ come from the germline V gene. CDR3 nucleotide sequence: TGCGCCAGCAGATACGGACCCAGCACAGATACGCAGTATTTT. As protein: CASRYGPSTDTQYF.

The V call is TRBV6-2 or TRBV6-3, the J call TRBJ1-2; D is unresolved. The CDR3 extends over 13 amino acids. V lost 5 bases and J 4 bases, leaving 11 bases between the germline ends. The germline V gene has CDR1 MNHEY and CDR2 SVGEGT. Written as DNA, the CDR3 is TGTGCCAGCAGTCCCAACCGGGCCTATGGCTACACCTTC. This gives the protein CASSPNRAYGYTF.

The chain has TRBV18 and TRBJ2-7, with 7 bases fitting TRBD1. The length of the CDR3 is 13 residues. V lost 4 bases, J lost 3 bases, and 3 bases stayed unmatched. Germline-derived CDR1 and CDR2 are KGHSH and LQKENI. The CDR3 nucleotides read TGTGCCAGCTCACGGACAGGACGCTACGAGCAGTACGTC. Its protein product is CASSRTGRYEQYV.

This chain uses TRBV9 with TRBJ2-1, with 14 bases fitting TRBD2. CDR1 SGDLS and CDR2 YYNGEE come from the germline V gene. V dropped 3 bases and J dropped 9; count of bases not matched to a gene: 8. The CDR3 loop spans 16 amino acids. Written as DNA, the CDR3 is TGTGCCAGCAGCGGCGGGACTAGCGGGAGTATACTTGAGCAGTTCTTC. Translating gives CASSGGTSGSILEQFF.

This clonotype was seen a few times. The J gene is TRBJ2-5, the V gene TRBV20-1, with TRBD2 matching over 8 bases. The CDR3 has 14 amino acids. Germline V gene sequence: CDR1 DFQATT, CDR2 SNEGSKA (reference sequence). J lost 5 bases, V lost 5 bases, and 10 bases had no gene match. The CDR3 loop reads CSAAGAGAGETQYF. The CDR3 bases are TGCAGTGCTGCGGGAGCGGGAGCTGGGGAGACCCAGTACTTC.

The V call is TRBV20-1, the J call TRBJ2-2; the match to TRBD1 covers 10 bases. The CDR3 length is 14 residues. CDR1 is DFQATT and CDR2 is SNEGSKA in the germline V gene (reference sequence). Losses at the gene ends were 5 bases for V and 3 bases for J; bases not matched to a gene: 3. For the CDR3, the DNA is TGCAGTGCTGGACAGGGGGGCGACACCGGGGAGCTGTTTTTT. It specifies CSAGQGGDTGELFF.